This TCR beta chain was captured by sequencing in a study of blood T cell repertoires in COVID-19. The V and J ends lost 7 bases and 1 base, in that order; junction bases with no gene match: 3. Germline CDR1 reads LNHNV; CDR2 reads YYDKDF (reference sequence). This CDR3 region has 14 residues. Generated by immunoSEQ multiplex PCR, the TCRdb table keeps only in-frame clones and is missing some. The table records under 350,000 clones, around 90% of them present only once. The source material was peripheral blood. The clonotype comes from a woman in her 30s with COVID-19, enrolled during active disease. The rearrangement joins TRBV15 to TRBJ1-4; 7 bases agree with TRBD1. The CDR3 loop is CATTRDRTNEKLFF. DNA of the CDR3: TGTGCCACCACCCGGGACAGAACTAATGAAAAACTGTTTTTT. The full variable domain, its missing parts supplied by reference TRBV15 and TRBJ1-4, is DAMVIQNPRYQVTQFGKPVTLSCSQTLNHNVMYWYQQKSSQAPKLLFHYYDKDFNNEADTPDNFQSRRPNTSFCFLDIRSPGLGDTAMYLCATTRDRTNEKLFFGSGTQLSVL.